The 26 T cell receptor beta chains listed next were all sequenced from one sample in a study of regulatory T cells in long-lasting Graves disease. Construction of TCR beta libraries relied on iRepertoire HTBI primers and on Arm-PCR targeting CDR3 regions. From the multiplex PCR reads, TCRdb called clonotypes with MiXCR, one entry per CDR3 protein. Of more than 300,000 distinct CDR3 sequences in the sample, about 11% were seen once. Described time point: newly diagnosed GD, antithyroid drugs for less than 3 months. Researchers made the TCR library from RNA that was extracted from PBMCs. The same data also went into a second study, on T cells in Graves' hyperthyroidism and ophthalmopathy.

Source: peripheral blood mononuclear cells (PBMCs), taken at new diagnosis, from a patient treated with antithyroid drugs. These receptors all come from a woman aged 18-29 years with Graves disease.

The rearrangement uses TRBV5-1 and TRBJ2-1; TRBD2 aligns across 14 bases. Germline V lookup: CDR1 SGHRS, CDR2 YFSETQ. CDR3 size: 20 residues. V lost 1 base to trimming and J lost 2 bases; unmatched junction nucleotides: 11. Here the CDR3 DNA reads TGCGCCAGCAGCTTGTGGGGGACTAGCGGGAGTGTTTCGACCTACAATGAGCAGTTCTTC. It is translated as CASSLWGTSGSVSTYNEQFF.

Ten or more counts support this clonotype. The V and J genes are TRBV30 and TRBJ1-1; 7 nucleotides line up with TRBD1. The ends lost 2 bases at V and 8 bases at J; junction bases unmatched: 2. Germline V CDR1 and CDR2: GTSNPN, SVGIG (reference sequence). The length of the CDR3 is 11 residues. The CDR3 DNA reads TGTGCCTGGAGTAAAGGGGGCGAAGCTTTCTTT. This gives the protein CAWSKGGEAFF.

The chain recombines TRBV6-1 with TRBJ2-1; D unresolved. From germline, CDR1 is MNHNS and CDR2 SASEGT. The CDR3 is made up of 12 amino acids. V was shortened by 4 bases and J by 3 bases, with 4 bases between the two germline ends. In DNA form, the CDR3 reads TGTGCCAGCAGTGGTGACTACAATGAGCAGTTCTTC. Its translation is CASSGDYNEQFF.

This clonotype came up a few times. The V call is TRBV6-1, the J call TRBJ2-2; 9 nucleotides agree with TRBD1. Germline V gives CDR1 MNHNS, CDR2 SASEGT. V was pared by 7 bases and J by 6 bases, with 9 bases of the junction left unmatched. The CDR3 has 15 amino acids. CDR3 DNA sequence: TGTGCCAGCATCAGAAGGGACAGGGTCCCCGGGGAGCTGTTTTTT. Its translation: CASIRRDRVPGELFF.

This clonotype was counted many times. The CDR3 is CASSYSIGGWGFNNEQFF. DNA of the CDR3: TGTGCCAGCAGTTACTCGATCGGCGGGTGGGGATTTAACAATGAGCAGTTCTTC. The chain links TRBV6-2 or TRBV6-3 to TRBJ2-1; TRBD2 might be the D (5 bases). Trimming cost V 0 bases and J 5 bases, with 20 bases left between them. Germline loops: CDR1 MNHEY, CDR2 SVGEGT. The length of the CDR3 is 18 residues.

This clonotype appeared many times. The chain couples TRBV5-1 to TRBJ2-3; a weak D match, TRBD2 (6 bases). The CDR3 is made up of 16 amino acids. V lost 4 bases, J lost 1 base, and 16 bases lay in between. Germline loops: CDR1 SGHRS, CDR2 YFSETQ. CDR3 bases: TGCGCCAGCAGCCCCGGGACTCCGAAGGGCACAGATACGCAGTATTTT. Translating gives CASSPGTPKGTDTQYF.

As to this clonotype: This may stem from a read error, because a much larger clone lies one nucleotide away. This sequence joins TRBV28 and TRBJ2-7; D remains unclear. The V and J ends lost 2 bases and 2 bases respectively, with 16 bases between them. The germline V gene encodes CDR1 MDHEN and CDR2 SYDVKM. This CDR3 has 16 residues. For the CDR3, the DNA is TGTGCCAGCAGTTTACTTACAGAGCATGACCCCTACGAGCAGTACTTC. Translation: CASSLLTEHDPYEQYF. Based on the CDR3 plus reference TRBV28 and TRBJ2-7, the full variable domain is DVKVTQSSRYLVKRTGEKVFLECVQDMDHENMFWYRQDPGLGLRLIYFSYDVKMKEKGDIPEGYSVSREKKERFSLILESASTNQTSMYLCASSLLTEHDPYEQYFGPGTRLTVT.

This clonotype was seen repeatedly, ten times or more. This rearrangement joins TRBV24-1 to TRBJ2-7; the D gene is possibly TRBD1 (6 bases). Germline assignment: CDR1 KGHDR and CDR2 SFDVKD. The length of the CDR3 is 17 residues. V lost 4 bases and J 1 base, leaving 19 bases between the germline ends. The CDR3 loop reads CATSDRWTDRASYEQYV. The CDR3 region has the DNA TGTGCCACCAGTGACCGGTGGACAGATCGGGCGTCCTACGAGCAGTACGTC.

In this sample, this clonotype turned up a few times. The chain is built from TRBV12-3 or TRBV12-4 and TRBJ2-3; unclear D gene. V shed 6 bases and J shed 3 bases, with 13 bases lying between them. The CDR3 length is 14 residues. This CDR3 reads CASSPELWTDTQYF. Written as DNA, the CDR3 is TGTGCCAGCAGCCCGGAACTATGGACAGATACGCAGTATTTT.

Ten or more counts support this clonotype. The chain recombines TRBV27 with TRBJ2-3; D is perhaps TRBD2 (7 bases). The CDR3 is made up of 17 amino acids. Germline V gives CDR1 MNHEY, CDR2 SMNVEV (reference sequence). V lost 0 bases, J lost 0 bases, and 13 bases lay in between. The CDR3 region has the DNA TGTGCCAGCAGTTTATCCTCAAGGGGGGGTAGCACAGATACGCAGTATTTT. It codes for CASSLSSRGGSTDTQYF.

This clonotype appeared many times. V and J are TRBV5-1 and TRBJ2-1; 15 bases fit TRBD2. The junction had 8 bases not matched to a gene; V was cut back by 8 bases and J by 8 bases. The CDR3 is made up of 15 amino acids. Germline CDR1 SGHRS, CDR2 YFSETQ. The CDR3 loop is CASFPGTSGRHEQFF. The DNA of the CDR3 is TGCGCCAGTTTCCCCGGGACTAGCGGGAGGCATGAGCAGTTCTTC.

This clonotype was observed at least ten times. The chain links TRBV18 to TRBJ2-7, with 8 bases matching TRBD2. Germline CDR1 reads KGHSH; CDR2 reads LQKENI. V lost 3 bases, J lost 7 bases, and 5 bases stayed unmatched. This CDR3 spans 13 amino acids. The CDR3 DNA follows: TGTGCCAGCTCACCGGGACTAGTCTATGAGCAGTACGTC. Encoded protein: CASSPGLVYEQYV.

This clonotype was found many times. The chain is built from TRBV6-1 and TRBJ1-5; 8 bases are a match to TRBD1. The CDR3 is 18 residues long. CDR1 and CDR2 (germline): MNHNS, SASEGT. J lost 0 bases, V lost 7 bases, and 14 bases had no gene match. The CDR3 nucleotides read TGTGCCAGCACCGGAACTGGACAGGGCCGTTATAGCAATCAGCCCCAGCATTTT. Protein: CASTGTGQGRYSNQPQHF.

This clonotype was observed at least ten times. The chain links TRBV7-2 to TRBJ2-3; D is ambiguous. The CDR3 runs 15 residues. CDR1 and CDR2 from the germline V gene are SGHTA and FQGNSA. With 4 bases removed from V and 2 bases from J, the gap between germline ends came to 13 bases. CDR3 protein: CASSSYREYTDTQYF. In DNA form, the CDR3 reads TGTGCCAGCAGCTCCTATAGGGAATACACAGATACGCAGTATTTT.

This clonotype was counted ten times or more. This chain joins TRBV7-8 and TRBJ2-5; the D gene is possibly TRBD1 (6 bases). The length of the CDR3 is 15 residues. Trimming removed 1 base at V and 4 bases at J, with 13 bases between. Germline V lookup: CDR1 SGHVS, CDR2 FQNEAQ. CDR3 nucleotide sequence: TGTGCCAGCAGCTTAGGCGGGTTAGGGGGAGAGACCCAGTACTTC. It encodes CASSLGGLGGETQYF.

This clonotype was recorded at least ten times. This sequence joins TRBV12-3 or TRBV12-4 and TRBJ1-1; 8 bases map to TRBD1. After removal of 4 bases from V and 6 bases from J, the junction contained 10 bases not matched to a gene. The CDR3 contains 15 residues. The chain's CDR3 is CASSYPDRAEAEAFF. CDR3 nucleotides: TGTGCCAGCAGTTACCCGGACAGGGCGGAGGCTGAAGCTTTCTTT.

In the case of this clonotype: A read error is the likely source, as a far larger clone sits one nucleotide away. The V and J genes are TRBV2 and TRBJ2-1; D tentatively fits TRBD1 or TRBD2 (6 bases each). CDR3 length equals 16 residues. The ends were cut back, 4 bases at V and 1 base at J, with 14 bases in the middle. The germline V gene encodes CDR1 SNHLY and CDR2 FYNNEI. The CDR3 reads CASSGGATVSYNEQFF. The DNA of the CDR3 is TGTGCCAGCAGTGGGGGGGCGACAGTTTCCTACAATGAGCAGTTCTTC.

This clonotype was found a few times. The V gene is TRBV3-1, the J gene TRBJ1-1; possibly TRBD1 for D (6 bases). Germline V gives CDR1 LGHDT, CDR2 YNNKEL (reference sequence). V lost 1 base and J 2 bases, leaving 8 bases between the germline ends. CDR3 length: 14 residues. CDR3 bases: TGTGCCAGCAGCCAAGTGACAGGCAACACTGAAGCTTTCTTT. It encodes CASSQVTGNTEAFF.

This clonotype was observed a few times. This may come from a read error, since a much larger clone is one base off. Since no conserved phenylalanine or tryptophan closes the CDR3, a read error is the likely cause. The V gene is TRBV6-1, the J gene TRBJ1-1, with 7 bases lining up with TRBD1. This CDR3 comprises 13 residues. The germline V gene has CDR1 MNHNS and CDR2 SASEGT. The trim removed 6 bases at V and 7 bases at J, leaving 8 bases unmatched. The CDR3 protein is CASRPTGAIEAFL. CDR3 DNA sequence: TGTGCCAGCAGGCCTACAGGGGCCATTGAAGCTTTCCTT.

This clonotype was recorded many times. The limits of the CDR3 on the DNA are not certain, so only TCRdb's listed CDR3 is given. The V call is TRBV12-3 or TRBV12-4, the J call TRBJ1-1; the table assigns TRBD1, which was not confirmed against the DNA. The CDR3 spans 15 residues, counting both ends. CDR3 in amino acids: CASSLRAGAGTEAFF.

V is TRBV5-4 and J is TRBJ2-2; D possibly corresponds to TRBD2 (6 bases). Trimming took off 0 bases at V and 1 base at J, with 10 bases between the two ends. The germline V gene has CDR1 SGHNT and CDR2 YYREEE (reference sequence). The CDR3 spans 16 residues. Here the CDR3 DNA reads TGTGCCAGCAGCTTGGCGTGGCGGGAGAACACCGGGGAGCTGTTTTTT. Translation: CASSLAWRENTGELFF.

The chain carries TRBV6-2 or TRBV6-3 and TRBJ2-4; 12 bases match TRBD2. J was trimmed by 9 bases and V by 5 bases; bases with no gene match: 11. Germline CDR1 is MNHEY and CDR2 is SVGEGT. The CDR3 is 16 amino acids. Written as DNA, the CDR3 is TGTGCCAGCAGTCTGGGGACTAGCGGGCCGAGCGGCATTCAGTACTTC. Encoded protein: CASSLGTSGPSGIQYF.

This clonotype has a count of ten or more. CDR3 sequence reads: CASSLSGANEQFF. The CDR3 region has the DNA TGTGCCAGCAGCTTATCCGGCGCAAATGAGCAGTTCTTC. The chain links TRBV7-3 to TRBJ2-1; the D is unclear. Deletions cut 2 bases from V and 7 bases from J, with 9 bases between. This CDR3 contains 13 residues. Germline CDR1 and CDR2: SGHTA and FQGTGA.

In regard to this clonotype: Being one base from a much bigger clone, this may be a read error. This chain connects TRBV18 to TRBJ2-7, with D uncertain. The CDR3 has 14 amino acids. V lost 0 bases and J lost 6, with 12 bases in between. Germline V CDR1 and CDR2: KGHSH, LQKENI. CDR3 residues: CASSPPEPPCEQYF. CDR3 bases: TGTGCCAGCTCACCACCCGAGCCACCCTGCGAGCAGTACTTC.

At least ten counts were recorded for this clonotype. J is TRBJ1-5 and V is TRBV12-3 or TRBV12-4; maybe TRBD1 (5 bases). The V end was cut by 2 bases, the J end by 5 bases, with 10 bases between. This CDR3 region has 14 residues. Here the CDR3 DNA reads TGTGCCAGCAGTTTAATCAGGGACGATCAGCCCCAGCATTTT. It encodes CASSLIRDDQPQHF.

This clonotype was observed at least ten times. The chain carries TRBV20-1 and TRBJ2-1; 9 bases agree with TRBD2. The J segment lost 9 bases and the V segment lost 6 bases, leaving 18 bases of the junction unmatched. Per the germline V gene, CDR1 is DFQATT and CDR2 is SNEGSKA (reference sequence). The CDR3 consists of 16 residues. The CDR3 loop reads CSALPGTSNLGGEQFF. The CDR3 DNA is TGCAGTGCCCTGCCCGGGACTAGCAATTTGGGGGGTGAGCAGTTCTTC.